Given below is one TCR beta chain in context. The gene names given are mouse names. The CDR3 goes on 1 residue after the read ends, and that part is filled in from the germline J gene. The CDR3 is 16 residues long. With V trimmed by 2 bases and J by 0 bases, 6 bases remained unmatched. CDR1 is NNHNN and CDR2 is SYGAGS in the germline V gene (reference sequence). Produced via immunoSEQ multiplex PCR; TCRdb's table is partial and in-frame only. Of more than 40,000 clones listed, approximately 70% are singletons. The sample comes from a study of tissue T cells after allogeneic stem cell transplantation. The clonotype comes from a pool of C57BL/6 mice in good health. The specimen was sorted cells pooled from one or two spleens. The J gene is TRBJ2-3, the V gene TRBV13-2, with TRBD2 identical over 7 bases. The CDR3: CASGEPGGFSAETLYF. The sequenced part of the CDR3 DNA is TGTGCCAGCGGTGAGCCGGGGGGGTTTAGTGCAGAAACGCTGTAT.